One T cell receptor (beta chain) is described in this entry. The data originate from a study of blood T cell repertoires in COVID-19. CDR1 and CDR2 (germline): KGHSH, LQKENI. With V trimmed by 3 bases and J by 7 bases, 12 bases remained unmatched. This CDR3 spans 18 amino acids. Method: immunoSEQ multiplex PCR; TCRdb's copy keeps in-frame clones and lacks some. The sample has roughly 80,000 clones; around 86% are singletons. This chain links TRBV18 with TRBJ1-4; TRBD1 aligns across 12 bases. Sequencing was performed on peripheral blood. This clonotype was obtained from a woman in her sixties with acute or convalescent COVID-19. The CDR3 bases are TGTGCCAGCTCACCCCCGGGACAGGGGGCTGGGTCGGGTGAAAAACTGTTTTTT. This encodes CASSPPGQGAGSGEKLFF. The entire variable domain, with the rest obtained from reference TRBV18 and TRBJ1-4, is as follows: NAGVMQNPRHLVRRRGQEARLRCSPMKGHSHVYWYRQLPEEGLKFMVYLQKENIIDESGMPKERFSAEFPKEGPSILRIQQVVRGDSAAYFCASSPPGQGAGSGEKLFFGSGTQLSVL.